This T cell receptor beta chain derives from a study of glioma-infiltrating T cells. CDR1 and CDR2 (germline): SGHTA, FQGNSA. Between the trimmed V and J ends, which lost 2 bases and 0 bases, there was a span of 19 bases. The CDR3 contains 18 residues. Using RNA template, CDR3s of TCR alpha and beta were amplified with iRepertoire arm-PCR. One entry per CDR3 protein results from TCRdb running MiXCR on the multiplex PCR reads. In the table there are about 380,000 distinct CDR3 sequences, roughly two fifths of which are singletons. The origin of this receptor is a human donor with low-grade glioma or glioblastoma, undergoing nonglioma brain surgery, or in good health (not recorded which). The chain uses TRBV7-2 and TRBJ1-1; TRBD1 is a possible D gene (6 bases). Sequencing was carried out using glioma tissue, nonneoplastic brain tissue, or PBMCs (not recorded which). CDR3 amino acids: CASSLLAIMRGMNTEAFF. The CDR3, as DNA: TGTGCCAGCAGCTTATTAGCGATAATGAGGGGGATGAACACTGAAGCTTTCTTT.